This T cell receptor (beta chain) was sequenced in a study of control samples from healthy donors and cancer patients. The length of the CDR3 is 13 residues. V lost 1 base, J lost 3 bases, and 6 bases lay in between. Germline V gene lookup returns CDR1 SEHNR and CDR2 FQNEAQ (reference sequence). Libraries were prepared by immunoSEQ multiplex PCR; TCRdb keeps only in-frame clonotypes and omits some of them. The table shows approximately 97,000 clones, with over 80% occurring only once. V gene TRBV7-9 combines with J gene TRBJ1-2, with D unclear. Sequencing input: blood. This TCR was sampled from a man under 40 in good health. CDR3 bases: TGTGCCAGCAGCTTAGAATCGGACTATGGCTACACCTTC. It translates to CASSLESDYGYTF.